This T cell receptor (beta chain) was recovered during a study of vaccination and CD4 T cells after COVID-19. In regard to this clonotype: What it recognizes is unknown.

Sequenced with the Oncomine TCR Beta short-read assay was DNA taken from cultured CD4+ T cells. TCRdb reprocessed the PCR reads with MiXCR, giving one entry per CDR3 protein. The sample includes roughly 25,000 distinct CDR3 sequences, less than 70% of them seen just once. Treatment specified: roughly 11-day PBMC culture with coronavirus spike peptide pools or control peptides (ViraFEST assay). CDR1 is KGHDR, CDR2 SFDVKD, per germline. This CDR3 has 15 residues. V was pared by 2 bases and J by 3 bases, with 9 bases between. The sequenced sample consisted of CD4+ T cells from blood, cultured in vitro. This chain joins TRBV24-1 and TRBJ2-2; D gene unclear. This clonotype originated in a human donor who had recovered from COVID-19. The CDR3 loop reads CATSDWTADTGELFF. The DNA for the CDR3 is TGTGCCACCAGTGATTGGACCGCGGACACCGGGGAGCTGTTTTTT.